The 29 T cell receptor beta chains reported below all come from one sample, sequenced in a study of OX40 agonist ivuxolimab in advanced cancers. Sequencing used immunoSEQ multiplex PCR; TCRdb keeps in-frame clones, though not all of them. The sample includes around 19,000 clones, 74% of them seen just once. Sequenced material: CD4+ or CD8+ T cells sorted from blood, taken in a trial of the OX40 agonist ivuxolimab. The receptors were sampled from an adult with an advanced solid tumor such as melanoma, head and neck, liver or kidney cancer.

This chain links TRBV5-5 with TRBJ2-2; D may be TRBD2 (6 bases). V was pared by 4 bases and J by 4 bases, with 14 bases between. Germline V gene lookup returns CDR1 SGHKS and CDR2 YYEKEE (reference sequence). The CDR3 has 15 residues. The CDR3 DNA sequence: TGTGCCAGCAGCCAAGGCGGGACGGGCACCGGGGAGCTGTTTTTT. Translated: CASSQGGTGTGELFF. Full variable domain (remainder filled in from reference TRBV5-5 and TRBJ2-2): DAGVTQSPTHLIKTRGQQVTLRCSPISGHKSVSWYQQVLGQGPQFIFQYYEKEERGRGNFPDRFSARQFPNYSSELNVNALLLGDSALYLCASSQGGTGTGELFFGEGSRLTVL.

This clone is judged medium-sized. The rearrangement links TRBV6-5 to TRBJ2-1; a weak D match, TRBD2 (6 bases). V dropped 5 bases and J dropped 7 bases, with 15 bases sitting between them. The CDR3 runs to 14 residues. From germline, CDR1 is MNHEY and CDR2 SVGAGI. The CDR3 DNA follows: TGTGCCAGCAGTCTAAGCGGGTGGACGAATGAGCAGTTCTTC. Amino acids: CASSLSGWTNEQFF.

This clone was seen once. The rearrangement uses TRBV7-2 and TRBJ2-1; possible D gene TRBD2, 5 bases. The CDR3 length is 13 residues. V gave up 5 bases and J gave up 4 bases, with 9 bases separating them. The germline V gene has CDR1 SGHTA and CDR2 FQGNSA. Here the CDR3 reads CASSEDFYNEQFF. The CDR3 region has the DNA TGTGCCAGCAGCGAGGACTTTTACAATGAGCAGTTCTTC.

This chain connects TRBV7-9 to TRBJ2-3; the match to TRBD2 covers 7 bases. The CDR3 consists of 15 residues. Trimming cost V 5 bases and J 0 bases; bases outside gene matches: 5. CDR1 is SEHNR, CDR2 FQNEAQ, per germline (reference sequence). CDR3 residues: CASSPLGGSTDTQYF. As DNA, the CDR3 is TGTGCCAGCAGCCCCTTGGGGGGGAGCACAGATACGCAGTATTTT.

This chain links TRBV7-9 with TRBJ2-3; TRBD1 aligns across 7 bases. Trimming at V came to 5 bases and at J to 0 bases, leaving 5 bases not matched to a gene. This CDR3 contains 15 residues. Germline loops: CDR1 SEHNR, CDR2 FQNEAQ (reference sequence). The CDR3 sequence is CASSQGQTSTDTQYF. The CDR3 DNA sequence: TGTGCCAGCAGCCAGGGACAGACTAGCACAGATACGCAGTATTTT.

This chain connects TRBV11-2 to TRBJ2-5; the D call may be TRBD1 or TRBD2 (5 bases each). V was cut by 5 bases and J by 2 bases, with 15 bases left in between. Per the germline V gene, CDR1 is SGHAT and CDR2 is FQNNGV. The CDR3 is 15 amino acids. The CDR3 nucleotides read TGTGCCAGCAGCCTAAAGCCGGGACGGCAAGAGACCCAGTACTTC. Residues: CASSLKPGRQETQYF.

The chain links TRBV10-2 to TRBJ1-1; D is uncertain. This CDR3 is 11 amino acids long. V lost 10 bases to trimming and J lost 5 bases, with 11 bases between them. Germline V CDR1 and CDR2: WSHSY, SAAADI. The CDR3 DNA is TGCGCCACCATTAAGGGAACTGAAGCTTTCTTT. This translates into CATIKGTEAFF.

The chain recombines TRBV4-3 with TRBJ2-2; D is possibly TRBD2 (7 bases). V gave up 4 bases and J gave up 4 bases, with 22 bases separating them. The V gene's germline CDR1 is LGHNA and CDR2 YSLEER. The CDR3 sequence is 18 residues long. The DNA of the CDR3 is TGCGCCAGCAGCCCCTCGGGGGGCAGATTCTTTGTCACCGGGGAGCTGTTTTTT. It codes for CASSPSGGRFFVTGELFF.

The CDR3 region has the DNA TGTGCCAGCAGTCCAACGATGGGGTCTCGGACAGCCCAGCATTTT. It encodes CASSPTMGSRTAQHF. The genes are TRBV28 and TRBJ1-5; possibly TRBD1 for D (6 bases). From germline, CDR1 is MDHEN and CDR2 SYDVKM. The CDR3 runs to 15 residues. Trimming took 5 bases from V and 11 from J, leaving 22 bases between them.

The chain joins TRBV28 to TRBJ1-1; D ambiguous. Looked up from germline, CDR1 is MDHEN and CDR2 is SYDVKM. The CDR3 contains 16 residues. V dropped 6 bases and J dropped 7 bases, with 24 bases sitting between them. The CDR3, as DNA: TGTGCCAGCAGACGACATTTCGGGGATCTTTCGCTTGAAGCTTTCTTT. It is translated as CASRRHFGDLSLEAFF.

The chain has TRBV19 and TRBJ1-1; D not resolved. The CDR3 totals 14 residues. V was cut by 5 bases and J by 6 bases, with 16 bases left in between. Germline V gene sequence: CDR1 LNHDA, CDR2 SQIVND (reference sequence). CDR3 region: CASSEERLDSEAFF. CDR3 DNA: TGTGCCAGTAGTGAGGAACGTTTAGACTCTGAAGCTTTCTTT.

The chain has TRBV9 and TRBJ1-1; D uncertain. The germline V gene has CDR1 SGDLS and CDR2 YYNGEE. The CDR3 length is 14 residues. Trimming left V 0 bases short and J 1 base short, with 7 bases between. CDR3 sequence reads: CASSVGGANTEAFF. The CDR3 DNA follows: TGTGCCAGCAGCGTAGGGGGAGCGAACACTGAAGCTTTCTTT.

The chain links TRBV5-4 to TRBJ2-7; D gene uncertain. The CDR3 is 13 amino acids. In germline, CDR1 is SGHNT, CDR2 YYREEE (reference sequence). V shed 3 bases and J shed 3 bases, with 10 bases lying between them. DNA of the CDR3: TGTGCCAGCAGCTCCAACAGACACTACGAGCAGTACTTC. Translation gives CASSSNRHYEQYF.

This clone was detected a few times. The V and J genes are TRBV27 and TRBJ1-5; possibly TRBD1 for D (5 bases). The germline gives CDR1 MNHEY, CDR2 SMNVEV (reference sequence). Trimming took off 1 base at V and 3 bases at J, with 10 bases between the two ends. The CDR3 runs 15 residues. CDR3 nucleotide sequence: TGTGCCAGCAGTTTATTTGCAGGGTCCAATCAGCCCCAGCATTTT. Protein: CASSLFAGSNQPQHF.

V gene TRBV6-1 combines with J gene TRBJ1-1, with D possibly TRBD1 on 5 matching bases. The CDR3 length is 13 residues. V shed 2 bases and J shed 4 bases, with 8 bases lying between them. Looked up from germline, CDR1 is MNHNS and CDR2 is SASEGT. This chain's CDR3 is CASSEFGTTEAFF. CDR3 nucleotide sequence: TGTGCCAGCAGTGAATTCGGGACCACTGAAGCTTTCTTT.

This clone was counted a few times. The chain has TRBV4-2 and TRBJ2-5, with D unclear. CDR3 length equals 15 residues. The germline V and J ends were trimmed by 0 bases and 1 base, with 9 bases remaining between them. Germline-derived CDR1 and CDR2 are LGHNA and YNFKEQ. CDR3 in amino acids: CASSQERSLQETQYF. As DNA, the CDR3 is TGTGCCAGCAGCCAAGAGCGAAGTCTCCAAGAGACCCAGTACTTC.

The chain employs TRBV4-3 and TRBJ2-3, with D maybe TRBD1 (5 bases). V lost 1 base, J lost 2 bases, and 13 bases lay in between. The V gene's germline CDR1 is LGHNA and CDR2 YSLEER. CDR3 length equals 16 residues. CDR3 coding DNA: TGCGCCAGCAGCCAAGGGGCACAGGCAAACACAGATACGCAGTATTTT. This gives the protein CASSQGAQANTDTQYF.

The chain has TRBV29-1 and TRBJ2-2; D remains ambiguous. The V end lost 8 bases, the J end lost 0 bases, and 7 bases lay between the germline ends. This CDR3 is 12 amino acids long. Germline V gene sequence: CDR1 SQVTM, CDR2 ANQGSEA. DNA of the CDR3: TGCAGCTTGATTGCGAACACCGGGGAGCTGTTTTTT. Translated: CSLIANTGELFF.

This clone was observed a few times. The chain uses TRBV5-3 and TRBJ1-5, with D possibly TRBD1 on 6 matching bases. TRBV5-3 is reported as an ORF; its role is uncertain. V lost 2 bases, J lost 0 bases, and 12 bases lay in between. The CDR3 spans 16 residues. CDR3 protein: CARSLRQDLSNQPQHF. The CDR3 nucleotides are TGTGCCAGAAGCTTAAGACAGGACCTTAGCAATCAGCCCCAGCATTTT.

The chain couples TRBV28 to TRBJ1-6, with D unclear. The CDR3 has 14 amino acids. V was clipped by 7 bases and J by 3 bases, with 10 bases between them. CDR1 is MDHEN, CDR2 SYDVKM, per germline. This CDR3 is CASISVDYNSPLHF. DNA for the CDR3: TGTGCCAGCATTTCAGTGGACTATAATTCACCCCTCCACTTT.

The V call is TRBV2, the J call TRBJ2-7; TRBD1 matches at 7 bases. The CDR3 contains 13 residues. J was trimmed by 4 bases and V by 8 bases; bases with no gene match: 8. Germline values: CDR1 SNHLY, CDR2 FYNNEI. The CDR3 loop reads CASEQGLWYEQYF. The CDR3 DNA follows: TGTGCCAGCGAACAGGGGCTATGGTACGAGCAGTACTTC.

The chain recombines TRBV10-2 with TRBJ1-4; a weak D match, TRBD1 (5 bases). The ends were cut back, 6 bases at V and 0 bases at J, with 8 bases in the middle. CDR3 length: 14 residues. Germline V gene lookup returns CDR1 WSHSY and CDR2 SAAADI. DNA of the CDR3: TGCGCCAGCAGGACGACAGCAACTAATGAAAAACTGTTTTTT. This codes for CASRTTATNEKLFF.

The rearrangement links TRBV7-9 to TRBJ2-4; D could derive from TRBD1 or TRBD2 (5 bases each). V was shortened by 10 bases and J by 6 bases, with 13 bases between the two germline ends. The V gene's germline CDR1 is SEHNR and CDR2 FQNEAQ (reference sequence). The CDR3 loop spans 12 amino acids. The CDR3 DNA reads as TGTGCCACCCGGGACCTCAGAAACATTCAGTACTTC. Its protein is CATRDLRNIQYF.

The rearrangement links TRBV4-2 to TRBJ1-1, with TRBD1 identical over 8 bases. V trimming: 0 bases; J trimming: 6 bases; junction bases outside the gene matches: 3. The CDR3 has 14 amino acids. Per germline, CDR1 LGHNA and CDR2 YNFKEQ. CDR3 sequence reads: CASSQETGVPEAFF. CDR3 DNA: TGTGCCAGCAGCCAAGAGACAGGGGTACCTGAAGCTTTCTTT.

V usage is TRBV13 and J usage is TRBJ2-1, with D perhaps matching TRBD2 (7 bases). The ends were cut back, 4 bases at V and 10 bases at J, with 17 bases in the middle. The CDR3 has 14 amino acids. Germline-derived CDR1 and CDR2 are PRHDT and FYEKMQ (reference sequence). The CDR3 DNA sequence: TGTGCCAGCAGCTCGGTTGGGGGGGCAGGAGAGCAGTTCTTC. Translation: CASSSVGGAGEQFF.

The chain joins TRBV7-2 to TRBJ2-5, with TRBD2 as a possible D gene (6 bases). Germline V gene sequence: CDR1 SGHTA, CDR2 FQGNSA. The CDR3 consists of 15 residues. V lost 2 bases, J lost 4 bases, and 14 bases lay in between. CDR3 sequence (DNA): TGTGCCAGCAGCTTACCCCGGGAGTTGGGAGAGACCCAGTACTTC. Its translation: CASSLPRELGETQYF.

The chain uses TRBV30 and TRBJ2-7, with TRBD1 identical over 9 bases. The CDR3 contains 15 residues. After removal of 1 base from V and 1 base from J, the junction contained 5 bases not matched to a gene. Per the germline V gene, CDR1 is GTSNPN and CDR2 is SVGIG (reference sequence). In DNA form, the CDR3 reads TGTGCCTGGAGTGCTCCAGACAGGGGGTCCTACGAGCAGTACTTC. Its translation is CAWSAPDRGSYEQYF.

The rearrangement uses TRBV10-3 and TRBJ2-3; a weak D match, TRBD2 (6 bases). The length of the CDR3 is 17 residues. CDR1 and CDR2 (germline): ENHRY, SYGVKD. V dropped 7 bases and J dropped 5 bases, with 25 bases sitting between them. CDR3 sequence reads: CAINIGGNGINRDTQYF. DNA for the CDR3: TGTGCCATCAATATCGGAGGGAATGGCATAAATCGAGATACGCAGTATTTT.

The rearrangement links TRBV4-1 to TRBJ1-2; 9 nucleotides agree with TRBD1. After removal of 4 bases from V and 6 bases from J, the junction contained 3 bases not matched to a gene. This CDR3 is 13 amino acids long. Germline V CDR1 and CDR2: MGHRA, YSYEKL. CDR3 in DNA: TGCGCCAGCAGCCTTCGGGACAGGGATGGCTACACCTTC. The encoded protein is CASSLRDRDGYTF.